The clone carrying this T cell receptor beta chain was found a few times. TCRdb analysed the 5' RACE reads with MiXCR anew, one entry per CDR3 protein. This sample has 350,000 to 500,000 distinct CDR3 sequences, with roughly 20% found just once. The data originate from a study of T-cell memory formation after mild COVID-19. V was trimmed by 5 bases and J by 0 bases, leaving 14 bases between them. CDR1 SGHTA and CDR2 FQGTGA come from the germline V gene. CDR3 length: 17 residues. The gene calls are TRBV7-3 and TRBJ2-6; D is perhaps TRBD1 (6 bases). The sequence was collected from an adult woman who had mild COVID-19 (a few samples of this study predate the infection). Cell type and time point are not known. The sample was PBMCs or a T cell subset sorted from them (not recorded which). The CDR3 sequence: CASSLGGQPSGANVLTF. The CDR3 DNA sequence: TGTGCCAGCAGCCTTGGCGGACAGCCCTCTGGGGCCAACGTCCTGACTTTC.